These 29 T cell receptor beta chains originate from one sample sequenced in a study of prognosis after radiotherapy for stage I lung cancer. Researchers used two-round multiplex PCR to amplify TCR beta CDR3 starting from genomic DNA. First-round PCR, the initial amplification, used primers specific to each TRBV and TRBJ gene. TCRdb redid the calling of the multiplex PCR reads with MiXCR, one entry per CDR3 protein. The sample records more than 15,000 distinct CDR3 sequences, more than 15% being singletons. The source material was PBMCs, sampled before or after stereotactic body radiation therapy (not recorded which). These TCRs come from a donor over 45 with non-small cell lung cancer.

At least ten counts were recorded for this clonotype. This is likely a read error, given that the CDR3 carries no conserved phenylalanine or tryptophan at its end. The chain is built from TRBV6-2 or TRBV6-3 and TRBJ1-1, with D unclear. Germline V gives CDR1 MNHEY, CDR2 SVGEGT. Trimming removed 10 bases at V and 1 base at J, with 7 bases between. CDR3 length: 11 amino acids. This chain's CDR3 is CATRQNTEAFV. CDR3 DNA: TGTGCCACCCGACAGAACACTGAAGCTTTCGTT.

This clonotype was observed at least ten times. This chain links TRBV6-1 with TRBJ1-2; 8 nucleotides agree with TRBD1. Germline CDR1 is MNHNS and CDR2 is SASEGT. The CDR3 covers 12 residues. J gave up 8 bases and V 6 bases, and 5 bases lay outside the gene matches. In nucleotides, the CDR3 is TGTGCCAGCAGGAGGACAGGGTACGGCTACACCTTC. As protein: CASRRTGYGYTF.

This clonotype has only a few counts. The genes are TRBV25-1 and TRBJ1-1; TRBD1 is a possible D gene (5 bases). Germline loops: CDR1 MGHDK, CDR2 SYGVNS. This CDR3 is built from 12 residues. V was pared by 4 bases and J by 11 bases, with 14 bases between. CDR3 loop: CASSVAGRTAFF. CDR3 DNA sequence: TGTGCCAGCAGTGTAGCAGGGCGCACGGCTTTCTTT.

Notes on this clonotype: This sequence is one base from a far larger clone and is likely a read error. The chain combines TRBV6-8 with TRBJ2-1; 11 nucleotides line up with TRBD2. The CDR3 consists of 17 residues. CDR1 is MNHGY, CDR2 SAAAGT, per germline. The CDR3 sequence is CTSSYSPTSGIYNEQFF. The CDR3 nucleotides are TGTACCAGCAGTTACTCCCCGACTAGCGGGATCTACAATGAGCAGTTCTTC.

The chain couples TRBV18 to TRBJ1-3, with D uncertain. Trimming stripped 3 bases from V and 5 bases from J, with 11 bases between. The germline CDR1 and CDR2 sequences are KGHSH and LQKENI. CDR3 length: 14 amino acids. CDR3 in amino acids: CASSPIQLRNTIYF. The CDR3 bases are TGTGCCAGCTCACCTATCCAGCTTCGAAACACCATATATTTT.

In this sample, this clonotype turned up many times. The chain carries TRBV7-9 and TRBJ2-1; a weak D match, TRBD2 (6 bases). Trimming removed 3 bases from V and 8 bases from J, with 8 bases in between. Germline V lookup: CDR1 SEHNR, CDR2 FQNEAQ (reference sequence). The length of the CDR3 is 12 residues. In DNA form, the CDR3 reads TGTGCCAGCAGCTTTCCTAGCGATGAGCAGTTCTTC. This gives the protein CASSFPSDEQFF.

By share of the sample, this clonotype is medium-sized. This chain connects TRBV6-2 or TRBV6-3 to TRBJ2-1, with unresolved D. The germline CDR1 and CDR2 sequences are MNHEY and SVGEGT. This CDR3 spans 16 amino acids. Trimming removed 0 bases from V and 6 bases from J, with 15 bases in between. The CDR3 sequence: CASSYSSPLSGNEQFF. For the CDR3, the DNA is TGTGCCAGCAGTTACTCCAGTCCCCTCTCGGGCAATGAGCAGTTCTTC.

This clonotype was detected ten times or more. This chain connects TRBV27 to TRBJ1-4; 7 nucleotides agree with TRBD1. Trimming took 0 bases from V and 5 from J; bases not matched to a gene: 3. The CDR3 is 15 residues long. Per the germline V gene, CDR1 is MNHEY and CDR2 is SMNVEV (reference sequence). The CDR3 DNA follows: TGTGCCAGCAGTTTATCGGGGACAGTGAATGAAAAACTGTTTTTT. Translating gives CASSLSGTVNEKLFF.

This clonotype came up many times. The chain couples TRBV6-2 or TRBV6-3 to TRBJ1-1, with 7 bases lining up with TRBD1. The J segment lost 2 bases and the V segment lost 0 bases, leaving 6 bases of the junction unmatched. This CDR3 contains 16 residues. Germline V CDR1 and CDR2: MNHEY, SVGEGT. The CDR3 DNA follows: TGTGCCAGCAGTTACTCGATCGGGACAGTAAACACTGAAGCTTTCTTT. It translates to CASSYSIGTVNTEAFF.

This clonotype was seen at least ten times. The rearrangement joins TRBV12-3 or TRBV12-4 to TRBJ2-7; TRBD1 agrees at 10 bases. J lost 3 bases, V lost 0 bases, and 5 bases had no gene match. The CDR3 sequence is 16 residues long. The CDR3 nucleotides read TGTGCCAGCAGTTTAGCAGGGACAGGGGACGGCTACGAGCAGTACTTC. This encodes CASSLAGTGDGYEQYF.

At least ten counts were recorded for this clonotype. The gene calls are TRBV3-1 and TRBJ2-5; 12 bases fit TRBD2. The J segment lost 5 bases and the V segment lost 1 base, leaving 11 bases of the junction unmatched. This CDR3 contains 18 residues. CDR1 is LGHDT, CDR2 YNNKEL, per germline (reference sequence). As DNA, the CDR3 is TGTGCCAGCAGCCAAGTCCTAGCGGGAGGGCCGGACGCGGAGACCCAGTACTTC. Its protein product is CASSQVLAGGPDAETQYF.

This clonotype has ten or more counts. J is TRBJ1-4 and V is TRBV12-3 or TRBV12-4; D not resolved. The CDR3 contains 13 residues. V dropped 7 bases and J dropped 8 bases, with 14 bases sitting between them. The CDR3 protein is CASNGVEGEKLFF. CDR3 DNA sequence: TGTGCCAGCAATGGGGTGGAGGGAGAAAAACTGTTTTTT.

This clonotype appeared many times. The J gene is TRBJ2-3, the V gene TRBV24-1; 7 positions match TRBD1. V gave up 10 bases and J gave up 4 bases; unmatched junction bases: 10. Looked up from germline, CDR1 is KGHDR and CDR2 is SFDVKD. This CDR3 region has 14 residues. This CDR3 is CATRGGILADTQYF. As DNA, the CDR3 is TGTGCCACAAGAGGGGGCATCCTGGCAGATACGCAGTATTTT.

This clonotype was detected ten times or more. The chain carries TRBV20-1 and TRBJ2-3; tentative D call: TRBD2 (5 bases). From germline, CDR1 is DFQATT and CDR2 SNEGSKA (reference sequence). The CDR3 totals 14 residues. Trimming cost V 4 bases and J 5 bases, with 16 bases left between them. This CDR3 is CSANGGERRDTQYF. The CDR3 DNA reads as TGCAGTGCTAACGGTGGGGAGCGACGAGATACGCAGTATTTT.

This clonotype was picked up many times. CDR3 bases: TGTGCCAGCCAGGATCCGACAGGGAACTATGGCTACACCTTC. Translation gives CASQDPTGNYGYTF. The chain employs TRBV6-2 or TRBV6-3 and TRBJ1-2, with 7 bases aligning to TRBD1. This CDR3 is 14 amino acids long. The germline CDR1 and CDR2 sequences are MNHEY and SVGEGT. Germline trimming cut 8 bases from V and 2 bases from J; bases unmatched to any gene: 8.

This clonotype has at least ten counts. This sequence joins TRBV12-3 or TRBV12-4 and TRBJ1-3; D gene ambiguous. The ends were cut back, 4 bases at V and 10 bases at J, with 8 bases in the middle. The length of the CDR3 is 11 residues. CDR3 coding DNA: TGTGCCAGCAGTTCGGAATGGACCATATATTTT. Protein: CASSSEWTIYF.

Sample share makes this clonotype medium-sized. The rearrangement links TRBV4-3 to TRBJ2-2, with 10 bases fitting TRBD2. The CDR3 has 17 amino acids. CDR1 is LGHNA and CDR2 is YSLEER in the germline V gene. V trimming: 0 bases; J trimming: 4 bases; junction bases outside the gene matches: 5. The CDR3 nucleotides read TGCGCCAGCAGCCAAGATCCTAGCGGGAGAAGCACCGGGGAGCTGTTTTTT. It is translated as CASSQDPSGRSTGELFF.

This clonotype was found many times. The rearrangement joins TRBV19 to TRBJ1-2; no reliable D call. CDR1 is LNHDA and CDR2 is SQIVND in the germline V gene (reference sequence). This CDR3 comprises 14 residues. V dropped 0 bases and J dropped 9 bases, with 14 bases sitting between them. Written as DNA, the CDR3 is TGTGCCAGTAGTATAGACGTGGACTCCGCGCGCTACACCTTC. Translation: CASSIDVDSARYTF. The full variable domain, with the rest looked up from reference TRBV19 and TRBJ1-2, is DGGITQSPKYLFRKEGQNVTLSCEQNLNHDAMYWYRQDPGQGLRLIYYSQIVNDFQKGDIAEGYSVSREKKESFPLTVTSAQKNPTAFYLCASSIDVDSARYTFGSGTRLTVV.

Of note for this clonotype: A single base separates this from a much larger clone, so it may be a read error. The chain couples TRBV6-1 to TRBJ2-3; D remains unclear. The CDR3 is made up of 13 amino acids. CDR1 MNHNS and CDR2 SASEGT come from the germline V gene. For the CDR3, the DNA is TGTGCCAGCAGGACACCGAGCACAGATATGCAGTATTTT. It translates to CASRTPSTDMQYF.

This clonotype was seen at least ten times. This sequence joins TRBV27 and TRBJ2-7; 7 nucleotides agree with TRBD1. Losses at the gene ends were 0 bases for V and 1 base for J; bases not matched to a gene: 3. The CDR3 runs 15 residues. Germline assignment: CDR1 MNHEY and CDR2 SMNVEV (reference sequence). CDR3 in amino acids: CASSLSGTVSYEQYF. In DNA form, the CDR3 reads TGTGCCAGCAGTTTATCGGGGACAGTATCCTACGAGCAGTACTTC.

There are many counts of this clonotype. The CDR3 DNA reads TGTGCCAGTAGTATGGGCCAGGTCGATACCTACGAGCAGTACTTC. This sequence encodes CASSMGQVDTYEQYF. The gene calls are TRBV19 and TRBJ2-7; D is undetermined. The CDR3 spans 15 residues. V was trimmed by 3 bases and J by 2 bases, leaving 14 bases between them. Germline CDR1 LNHDA, CDR2 SQIVND (reference sequence).

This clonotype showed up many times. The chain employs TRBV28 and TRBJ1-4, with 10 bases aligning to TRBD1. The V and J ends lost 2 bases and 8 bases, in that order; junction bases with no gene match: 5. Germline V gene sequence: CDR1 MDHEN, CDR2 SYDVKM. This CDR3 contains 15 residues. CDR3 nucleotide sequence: TGTGCCAGCAGTTTACCCGGGACAGGGGAGGAAAAACTGTTTTTT. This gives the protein CASSLPGTGEEKLFF.

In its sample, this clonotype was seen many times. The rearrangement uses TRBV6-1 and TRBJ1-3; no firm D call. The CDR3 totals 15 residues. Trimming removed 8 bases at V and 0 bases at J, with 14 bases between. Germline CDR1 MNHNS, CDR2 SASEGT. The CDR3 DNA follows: TGTGCCAGCGCCCGTGCAGGTCTCTCTGGAAACACCATATATTTT. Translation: CASARAGLSGNTIYF.

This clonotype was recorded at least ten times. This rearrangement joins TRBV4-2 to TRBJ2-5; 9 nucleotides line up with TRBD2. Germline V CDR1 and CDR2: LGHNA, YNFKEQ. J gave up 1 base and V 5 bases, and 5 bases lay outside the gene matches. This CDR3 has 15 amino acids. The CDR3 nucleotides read TGTGCCAGCAGCAAACTTAGCGGGAGCCAAGAGACCCAGTACTTC. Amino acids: CASSKLSGSQETQYF.

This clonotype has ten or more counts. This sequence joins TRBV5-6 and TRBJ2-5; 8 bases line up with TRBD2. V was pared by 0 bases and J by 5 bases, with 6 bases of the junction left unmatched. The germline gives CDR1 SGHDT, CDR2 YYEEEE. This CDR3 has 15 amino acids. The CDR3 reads CASSLASREDETQYF. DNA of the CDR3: TGTGCCAGCAGCTTGGCCTCGCGGGAGGACGAGACCCAGTACTTC.

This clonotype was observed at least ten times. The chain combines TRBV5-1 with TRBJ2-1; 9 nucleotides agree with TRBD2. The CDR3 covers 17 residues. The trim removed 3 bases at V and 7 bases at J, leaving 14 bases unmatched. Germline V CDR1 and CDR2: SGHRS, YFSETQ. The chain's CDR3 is CASSYLISGGPGNEQFF. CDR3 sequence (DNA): TGCGCCAGCAGCTACCTCATAAGCGGGGGGCCCGGGAATGAGCAGTTCTTC.

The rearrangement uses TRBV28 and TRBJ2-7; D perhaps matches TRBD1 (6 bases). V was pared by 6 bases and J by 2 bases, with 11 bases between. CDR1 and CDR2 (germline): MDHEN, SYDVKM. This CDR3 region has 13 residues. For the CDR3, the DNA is TGTGCCAGCAGGACAGGCGGTACCTACGAGCAGTACTTC. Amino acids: CASRTGGTYEQYF.

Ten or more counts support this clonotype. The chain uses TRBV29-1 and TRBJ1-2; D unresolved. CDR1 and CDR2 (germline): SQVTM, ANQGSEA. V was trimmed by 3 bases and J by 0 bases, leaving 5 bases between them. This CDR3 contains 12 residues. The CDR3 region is CSVDDPNYGYTF. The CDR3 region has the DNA TGCAGCGTTGATGATCCTAACTATGGCTACACCTTC.

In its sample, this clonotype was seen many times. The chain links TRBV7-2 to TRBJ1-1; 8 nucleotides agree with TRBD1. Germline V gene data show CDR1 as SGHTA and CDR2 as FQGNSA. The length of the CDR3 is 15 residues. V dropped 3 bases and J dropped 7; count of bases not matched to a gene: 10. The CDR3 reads CASSLGQVPGGEAFF. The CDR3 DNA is TGTGCCAGCAGCTTGGGACAGGTCCCGGGGGGTGAAGCTTTCTTT. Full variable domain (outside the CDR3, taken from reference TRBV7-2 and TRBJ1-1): GAGVSQSPSNKVTEKGKDVELRCDPISGHTALYWYRQSLGQGLEFLIYFQGNSAPDKSGLPSDRFSAERTGGSVSTLTIQRTQQEDSAVYLCASSLGQVPGGEAFFGQGTRLTVV.